This TCR beta chain appears in the sequencing data of a study of T cell responses to AZD1222 COVID-19 vaccine (dated by TCRdb to 2020 to 2022). In the study overall: Because spike-specific TCR depth and breadth did not differ between the two schedules, AZD1222 recipients who got a second dose at roughly 4 weeks were pooled with those who got a second dose at roughly 12 weeks. A total of under 250 trial participants underwent TCR sequencing, of whom nearly 210 had received two doses of AZD1222 and some 25 had received two doses of the MenACWY control vaccine. Trial participants were enrolled by age into subgroups of 18-55, 56-69 and 70-plus years, and about 150, 27 and 61 TCR-sequenced participants, respectively, were included in these subgroups. Summary of the overall study and its limitations: Because no day 14 peak-response samples were available, the repertoires could be characterized only after the peak T cell response. Conclusions about previously exposed vaccinees are limited because only 5 or 6 AZD1222 recipients were SARS-CoV-2 seropositive at baseline. The whole spike protein was spanned by vaccine-associated CD4 TCRs, and dominant responses were seen in regions 160-218 and 743-854. A significant rise in spike-specific TCR breadth and depth was observed after two AZD1222 doses relative to day 0 and relative to MenACWY recipients. Reportedly, close to half of the unique spike-specific TCRs recognized epitopes lying outside the regions that are mutated in the B.1.351 and B.1.1.7 variants. In the small 56-69-year group, the increase in depth fell short of significance, most likely because of low power. Most participants were white British and females outnumbered males, and the authors suggested that clonal diversity may have been underestimated.

Regarding this clone: Its antigen is unknown. There are no base qualities to consult, and no much larger clone falls within one base.

The CDR3 regions of human TCRbeta chains were analyzed by immunosequencing. As for the authors' bioinformatics: TCRs in the repertoires were matched against a reference library of SARS-CoV-2-specific TCRs that had been generated with the MIRA antigen-specificity platform. Breadth was defined as the fraction of unique TCRs that were SARS-CoV-2-associated. Depth was defined as the fraction of total T cells that were SARS-CoV-2-associated. Using the MIRA data, each spike-specific TCR was mapped to the spike region that the TCR reacts to and placed in a CD4 or CD8 class. Log10-transformed breadth and depth values were compared by one-way ANOVA with Sidak's multiple comparisons tests. Imported from immuneACCESS, the table was reduced by TCRdb to in-frame sequences with V and J called. These copies leave out some clones; in studies compared against another copy, an unresolved V gene accounts for under half, and the cause of the remainder is not known. From that table come the V and J calls and clone size; the DNA was used to work out D and trimming. This sample is represented by approximately 68,000 clones; 88% of them were singletons. The top ten constitute 20% of the sample.

The sample's time point, from its label and the paper: baseline before first vaccination. Vaccinee samples were obtained from the UK trials COV001 and COV002, which included a single-blind randomized controlled phase 2/3 trial of AZD1222 (ChAdOx1 nCoV-19) in healthy adults. For TCRbeta chain sequencing, PBMC samples from trial participants were taken at day 0 and at day 28 after the second dose. Relative to germline, V is 6 bases shorter and J is 0 bases shorter, with 14 bases between their ends. Including cysteine and phenylalanine, the CDR3 has 15 amino acids. Kept here is only the CDR3 DNA, which spans 45 bases and is read in frame from base 1. Taken from the germline V gene, the CDR1 and CDR2 loops are MNHEY and SVGAGI.

This receptor was obtained from an adult in good health. This chain is built from TRBV6-5 and TRBJ1-1, with TRBD1 tentatively as D gene (6 bases match). Sequencing was performed on peripheral blood, taken on day 0 of AZD1222 vaccination. The nucleotides read TGTGCCAGCAGGGGACATCACCTAATGAACACTGAAGCTTTCTTT. This codes for CASRGHHLMNTEAFF.